These 18 T cell receptor beta chains came from one sample sequenced in a study of blood T cell repertoires in COVID-19. Clones were read by immunoSEQ multiplex PCR, and TCRdb kept only the in-frame ones, dropping some. The sample gives more than 85,000 clones, approximately 83% of which show up once; 3.5% to 5% is in the top ten. The sequenced material came from peripheral blood. The receptors come from a man between 50 and 59 years old with acute or convalescent COVID-19.

This chain uses TRBV3-1 (or the pseudogene TRBV3-2) with TRBJ1-5; D unresolved. Germline-derived CDR1 and CDR2 are LGHDT and YNNKEL (reference sequence). The V end lost 0 bases, the J end lost 9 bases, and 9 bases lay between the germline ends. CDR3 length: 13 amino acids. In DNA, the CDR3 is TGTGCCAGCAGCCAAGATCCGCGGAGGCCCCAGCATTTT. Translating it yields CASSQDPRRPQHF.

The rearrangement joins TRBV18 to TRBJ2-1; TRBD2 agrees at 8 bases. From germline, CDR1 is KGHSH and CDR2 LQKENI. The J segment lost 9 bases and the V segment lost 3 bases, leaving 13 bases of the junction unmatched. This CDR3 contains 16 residues. The CDR3, as DNA: TGTGCCAGCTCACCCCCCATAGCGGGACGTTATAGTGAGCAGTTCTTC. As protein: CASSPPIAGRYSEQFF.

There are a few counts of this clone. This chain connects TRBV12-5 to TRBJ1-3; the D is unclear. The V end was cut by 2 bases, the J end by 9 bases, with 5 bases between. Germline values: CDR1 LGHNT, CDR2 FRNRAP. CDR3 length equals 11 residues. The CDR3 sequence: CASGLQATIYF. DNA of the CDR3: TGTGCTAGTGGTTTGCAGGCCACCATATATTTT.

V is TRBV19 and J is TRBJ1-2; 7 bases are shared with TRBD1. CDR3 length: 14 amino acids. CDR1 is LNHDA, CDR2 SQIVND, per germline (reference sequence). Trimming at V came to 5 bases and at J to 1 base, leaving 4 bases not matched to a gene. In DNA form, the CDR3 reads TGTGCCAGTAGTCCAGGGGGTAGTAACTATGGCTACACCTTC. Its protein product is CASSPGGSNYGYTF.

This chain uses TRBV24-1 with TRBJ2-1; tentatively, D is TRBD2 (5 bases). The CDR3 loop spans 12 amino acids. Germline loops: CDR1 KGHDR, CDR2 SFDVKD. V gave up 9 bases and J gave up 8 bases, with 13 bases separating them. CDR3 coding DNA: TGTGCCACCGGAAGGGAGTTGGATGAGCAGTTCTTC. This gives the protein CATGRELDEQFF.

This clone was recorded once. This chain links TRBV19 with TRBJ1-6, with 9 bases matching TRBD1. V gave up 5 bases and J gave up 10 bases; unmatched junction bases: 9. The CDR3 covers 15 residues. Germline CDR1 and CDR2: LNHDA and SQIVND (reference sequence). CDR3 protein: CASSVDRGSESPLHF. The CDR3, as DNA: TGTGCCAGTAGTGTCGACAGGGGGTCGGAGTCACCCCTCCACTTT.

This clone was counted only a few times. The rearrangement uses TRBV27 and TRBJ1-2, with TRBD1 matching 8 bases. J gave up 7 bases and V 6 bases, and 7 bases lay outside the gene matches. CDR1 is MNHEY, CDR2 SMNVEV, per germline (reference sequence). This CDR3 spans 13 amino acids. CDR3 nucleotides: TGTGCCAGCAGAAGACAGGGGCCCTTTGGCTACACCTTC. This gives the protein CASRRQGPFGYTF.

The chain employs TRBV3-1 (or the pseudogene TRBV3-2) and TRBJ1-1; D is unresolved. The CDR3 has 16 amino acids. V lost 5 bases and J 5 bases, leaving 21 bases between the germline ends. Germline-derived CDR1 and CDR2 are LGHDT and YNNKEL (reference sequence). This CDR3 is CASSRRRTYSGTEAFF. The DNA for the CDR3 is TGTGCCAGCAGCAGGCGGCGGACCTACTCGGGGACTGAAGCTTTCTTT.

The V and J genes are TRBV7-9 and TRBJ1-1, with 12 bases identical to TRBD1. This CDR3 has 17 residues. CDR1 and CDR2 from the germline V gene are SEHNR and FQNEAQ (reference sequence). V trimming: 2 bases; J trimming: 1 base; junction bases outside the gene matches: 5. CDR3 nucleotide sequence: TGTGCCAGCAGCTTATGGGGACAGGGGGCTCGGAACACTGAAGCTTTCTTT. Protein: CASSLWGQGARNTEAFF. Filled out from reference TRBV7-9 and TRBJ1-1, the complete variable domain reads DTGVSQNPRHKITKRGQNVTFRCDPISEHNRLYWYRQTLGQGPEFLTYFQNEAQLEKSRLLSDRFSAERPKGSFSTLEIQRTEQGDSAMYLCASSLWGQGARNTEAFFGQGTRLTVV.

The chain carries TRBV6-5 and TRBJ2-5; 7 positions agree with TRBD1. Unmatched junction bases numbered 4, after V lost 8 bases and J lost 1 base. Germline CDR1 and CDR2: MNHEY and SVGAGI. CDR3 length: 13 amino acids. The CDR3 loop is CASAGGSQETQYF. The CDR3 DNA follows: TGTGCCAGCGCAGGGGGATCCCAAGAGACCCAGTACTTC.

V and J are TRBV27 and TRBJ2-5; no clear D gene. Trimming shortened V by 2 bases and J by 3 bases, and 10 bases separated the two germline ends. Germline V gives CDR1 MNHEY, CDR2 SMNVEV (reference sequence). The CDR3 covers 14 residues. CDR3 in amino acids: CASSLGRAEETQYF. In DNA form, the CDR3 reads TGTGCCAGCAGTTTAGGTAGAGCCGAAGAGACCCAGTACTTC.

The gene calls are TRBV24-1 and TRBJ1-1; 9 bases fit TRBD1. The CDR3 totals 13 residues. CDR1 is KGHDR and CDR2 is SFDVKD in the germline V gene. V gave up 9 bases and J gave up 4 bases; unmatched junction bases: 5. CDR3 DNA sequence: TGTGCCACCCAAGGACAGGGGTTCACTGAAGCTTTCTTT. Translating it yields CATQGQGFTEAFF.

The chain couples TRBV27 to TRBJ2-2; 10 bases align to TRBD1. The CDR3 extends over 15 amino acids. In germline, CDR1 is MNHEY, CDR2 SMNVEV (reference sequence). J was trimmed by 7 bases and V by 3 bases; bases with no gene match: 5. The CDR3 bases are TGTGCCAGCAGTTTGGGGACAGGGGTGGGCGGGGAGCTGTTTTTT. This sequence encodes CASSLGTGVGGELFF.

V is TRBV5-1 and J is TRBJ2-3; the D gene is possibly TRBD1 (6 bases). Germline V lookup: CDR1 SGHRS, CDR2 YFSETQ. Trimming left V 4 bases short and J 3 bases short, with 9 bases between. This CDR3 comprises 13 residues. The CDR3 spells CASSQDRTDTQYF. CDR3 DNA sequence: TGCGCCAGCAGCCAAGACAGGACAGATACGCAGTATTTT.

The chain recombines TRBV5-4 with TRBJ2-3; the D gene is possibly TRBD2 (6 bases). The germline CDR1 and CDR2 sequences are SGHNT and YYREEE (reference sequence). The CDR3 is 15 residues long. V lost 7 bases and J 3 bases, leaving 18 bases between the germline ends. The CDR3 reads CASHSSGEPTDTQYF. CDR3 DNA sequence: TGTGCCAGCCATTCGTCGGGGGAACCGACAGATACGCAGTATTTT.

On this clone itself: Other DNA sequences within the sample encode an identical CDR3. The chain couples TRBV7-8 to TRBJ2-3, with 14 bases aligning to TRBD2. CDR1 and CDR2 (germline): SGHVS, FQNEAQ. The CDR3 consists of 17 residues. The ends lost 5 bases at V and 2 bases at J; junction bases unmatched: 6. CDR3 region: CASSPGTSGGLTDTQYF. The CDR3 nucleotides read TGTGCCAGCAGCCCAGGGACTAGCGGGGGACTCACAGATACGCAGTATTTT.

The chain has TRBV7-8 and TRBJ1-1; D gene unclear. V shed 1 base and J shed 2 bases, with 8 bases lying between them. This CDR3 region has 14 residues. The germline CDR1 and CDR2 sequences are SGHVS and FQNEAQ. The CDR3 nucleotides read TGTGCCAGCAGCTTAGTATGGCCCAACACTGAAGCTTTCTTT. Protein product: CASSLVWPNTEAFF.

V and J are TRBV6-2 or TRBV6-3 and TRBJ2-1; 11 bases align to TRBD2. Per germline, CDR1 MNHEY and CDR2 SVGEGT. The CDR3 contains 17 residues. Trimming took 5 bases from V and 7 from J; bases not matched to a gene: 13. The CDR3 DNA follows: TGTGCCAGCAGTCACGAAATAGCGGGAGGGCCCTTTAATGAGCAGTTCTTC. As protein: CASSHEIAGGPFNEQFF.